The 7 T cell receptor beta chains below were found in one sample sequenced in a study of T cells after yellow fever vaccination. TCRdb reprocessed the 5' RACE reads with MiXCR, giving one entry per CDR3 protein. The data hold hundreds of thousands of distinct CDR3 sequences, with about 13% observed a single time. This material consisted of PBMCs, taken on the day of the yellow fever booster vaccination. The receptors were sampled from a man between 25 and 39 years old who received the YFV17D yellow fever vaccine.

V gene TRBV29-1 combines with J gene TRBJ2-1, with 8 bases aligning to TRBD1. With 4 bases clipped from V and 2 bases from J, the junction kept 4 bases outside the gene matches. Germline values: CDR1 SQVTM, CDR2 ANQGSEA. The CDR3 runs 14 residues. CDR3: CSVGTGSTYNEQFF. The CDR3 DNA reads as TGCAGCGTTGGGACAGGGTCAACCTACAATGAGCAGTTCTTC.

This rearrangement joins TRBV7-2 to TRBJ2-5; 7 nucleotides agree with TRBD2. Germline CDR1 SGHTA, CDR2 FQGNSA. V dropped 2 bases and J dropped 4; count of bases not matched to a gene: 7. CDR3 length: 15 amino acids. Here the CDR3 reads CASSLLGGTIETQYF. The CDR3 nucleotides read TGTGCCAGCAGCTTACTCGGCGGGACTATAGAGACCCAGTACTTC.

This clonotype was counted between two and nine times. V gene TRBV19 combines with J gene TRBJ1-2, with D possibly being TRBD1 (6 bases). Looked up from germline, CDR1 is LNHDA and CDR2 is SQIVND (reference sequence). The V and J ends lost 3 bases and 4 bases respectively, with 18 bases between them. The CDR3 is made up of 16 amino acids. In DNA, the CDR3 is TGTGCCAGTAGTATTTCGTCGGCAGGGGATTCCTATGGCTACACCTTC. Translated: CASSISSAGDSYGYTF.

The J gene is TRBJ2-2, the V gene TRBV5-4, with D uncertain. This CDR3 has 16 residues. Germline CDR1 and CDR2: SGHNT and YYREEE (reference sequence). Between the trimmed V and J ends, which lost 0 bases and 2 bases, there was a span of 11 bases. DNA for the CDR3: TGTGCCAGCAGCTTGGACCCGGGCCCAAACACCGGGGAGCTGTTTTTT. Translating gives CASSLDPGPNTGELFF.

This clonotype was detected a few times. V and J are TRBV10-3 and TRBJ2-1; TRBD2 might be the D (6 bases). The CDR3 loop spans 15 amino acids. V gave up 1 base and J gave up 6 bases, with 13 bases separating them. Germline V gene sequence: CDR1 ENHRY, CDR2 SYGVKD. The CDR3: CAISEYGGTSNEQFF. CDR3 in DNA: TGTGCCATCAGTGAGTACGGCGGGACTTCCAATGAGCAGTTCTTC.

This chain joins TRBV5-1 and TRBJ2-2, with TRBD2 matching over 7 bases. The CDR3 consists of 17 residues. The germline gives CDR1 SGHRS, CDR2 YFSETQ. J was trimmed by 1 base and V by 6 bases; bases with no gene match: 12. For the CDR3, the DNA is TGCGCCAGCAATAACGGCGGGAGAAGCGGGAACACCGGGGAGCTGTTTTTT. Protein: CASNNGGRSGNTGELFF.

The chain combines TRBV20-1 with TRBJ2-7; D is undetermined. Per the germline V gene, CDR1 is DFQATT and CDR2 is SNEGSKA (reference sequence). The CDR3 is 13 residues long. V lost 1 base to trimming and J lost 4 bases, with 11 bases between them. CDR3 sequence: CSARGYRVYEQYF. The CDR3 nucleotides are TGCAGTGCTAGAGGGTACCGAGTATACGAGCAGTACTTC.